Shown below are 24 T cell receptor beta chains from a single sample sequenced in a study of blood T cell repertoires in COVID-19. Generated by immunoSEQ multiplex PCR, the TCRdb table keeps only in-frame clones and is missing some. The table includes approximately 68,000 clones, 80% to 90% detected once. The sequencing input was peripheral blood. These receptors were obtained from a man aged 50 or older with active COVID-19.

This sequence joins TRBV5-6 and TRBJ2-7, with 12 bases matching TRBD1. The germline V gene has CDR1 SGHDT and CDR2 YYEEEE. This CDR3 is built from 16 residues. After removal of 2 bases from V and 7 bases from J, the junction contained 10 bases not matched to a gene. The CDR3 here is CASSFTPGTGGAEQYF. The CDR3, as DNA: TGTGCCAGCAGCTTCACCCCAGGGACAGGGGGCGCGGAGCAGTACTTC.

Concerning this clone itself: The sample has other DNA sequences that encode this CDR3 too. The V and J genes are TRBV19 and TRBJ2-7; 8 positions match TRBD2. V shed 4 bases and J 3 bases; nucleotides not matched to a gene: 8. The CDR3 length is 15 residues. CDR1 and CDR2 from the germline V gene are LNHDA and SQIVND (reference sequence). The CDR3: CASSKGTSGVYEQYF. In DNA form, the CDR3 reads TGTGCCAGTAGTAAAGGGACTAGTGGGGTCTACGAGCAGTACTTC.

The CDR3 loop reads CASSLLAGALTDTQYF. CDR3 DNA sequence: TGTGCCAGCAGCTTGCTCGCGGGGGCCCTCACAGATACGCAGTATTTT. This chain joins TRBV11-3 and TRBJ2-3; possibly TRBD2 for D (7 bases). The CDR3 consists of 16 residues. Trimming took off 3 bases at V and 2 bases at J, with 15 bases between the two ends. Germline V gene data show CDR1 as SGHNT and CDR2 as YENEEA. The full variable domain, in which reference TRBV11-3 and TRBJ2-3 provide the parts outside the CDR3, is EAGVVQSPRYKIIEKKQPVAFWCNPISGHNTLYWYLQNLGQGPELLIRYENEEAVDDSQLPKDRFSAERLKGVDSTLKIQPAELGDSAVYLCASSLLAGALTDTQYFGPGTRLTVL.

V gene TRBV21-1 combines with J gene TRBJ2-3; the D call TRBD2 from the table was never checked on the DNA. TRBV21-1 is a listed pseudogene. CDR3 size: 17 residues. The DNA of the CDR3 is TGTGCCAGCAGACAGAAAAGGGCAGCGGGAGGCACAGATACGCAGTATTTT. Its protein is CASRQKRAAGGTDTQYF.

J is TRBJ2-3 and V is TRBV19; the D gene is possibly TRBD2 (5 bases). The V end was cut by 1 base, the J end by 0 bases, with 8 bases between. This CDR3 region has 15 residues. Germline V lookup: CDR1 LNHDA, CDR2 SQIVND (reference sequence). The CDR3 sequence is CASSIVTGSTDTQYF. For the CDR3, the DNA is TGTGCCAGTAGTATAGTTACGGGGAGCACAGATACGCAGTATTTT.

The chain is built from TRBV15 and TRBJ2-2; TRBD1 is a possible D gene (5 bases). Trimming took 3 bases from V and 3 from J, leaving 11 bases between them. The germline CDR1 and CDR2 sequences are LNHNV and YYDKDF (reference sequence). The CDR3 contains 15 residues. CDR3 DNA sequence: TGTGCCACCAGCAGGGGGCAGGGTGACACCGGGGAGCTGTTTTTT. It yields the protein CATSRGQGDTGELFF. The complete variable domain, with remaining parts taken from reference TRBV15 and TRBJ2-2, reads DAMVIQNPRYQVTQFGKPVTLSCSQTLNHNVMYWYQQKSSQAPKLLFHYYDKDFNNEADTPDNFQSRRPNTSFCFLDIRSPGLGDTAMYLCATSRGQGDTGELFFGEGSRLTVL.

This clone was found once. The chain recombines TRBV18 with TRBJ1-5; no clear D gene. This CDR3 has 14 amino acids. CDR1 and CDR2 (germline): KGHSH, LQKENI. V lost 3 bases, J lost 6 bases, and 12 bases lay in between. In DNA form, the CDR3 reads TGTGCCAGCTCACCTTCGGCAGGATCTCAGCCCCAGCATTTT. Its protein is CASSPSAGSQPQHF.

The chain joins TRBV18 to TRBJ2-5, with TRBD1 matching over 7 bases. This CDR3 region has 16 residues. Germline assignment: CDR1 KGHSH and CDR2 LQKENI. Trimming cost V 0 bases and J 1 base; bases outside gene matches: 5. CDR3 bases: TGTGCCAGCTCACCACCGGACAGGCAAATCCAAGAGACCCAGTACTTC. Residues: CASSPPDRQIQETQYF.

The chain uses TRBV24-1 and TRBJ2-1, with 11 bases that match TRBD2. The trim removed 5 bases at V and 0 bases at J, leaving 2 bases unmatched. Germline CDR1 KGHDR, CDR2 SFDVKD. CDR3 length: 16 amino acids. The CDR3: CATSVAGGGSYNEQFF. The DNA of the CDR3 is TGTGCCACCAGTGTAGCGGGAGGGGGCTCCTACAATGAGCAGTTCTTC.

In its sample, this clone was seen once. The V gene is TRBV9, the J gene TRBJ1-4; D gene ambiguous. V was clipped by 5 bases and J by 0 bases, with 11 bases between them. This CDR3 spans 15 amino acids. Germline V gene data show CDR1 as SGDLS and CDR2 as YYNGEE. CDR3 amino acids: CASSERGATNEKLFF. CDR3 bases: TGTGCCAGCAGTGAGCGCGGGGCAACTAATGAAAAACTGTTTTTT.

This clone is a singleton in its sample. The chain couples TRBV27 to TRBJ2-3; tentatively, D is TRBD2 (5 bases). With 6 bases removed from V and 1 base from J, the gap between germline ends came to 11 bases. Germline CDR1 MNHEY, CDR2 SMNVEV (reference sequence). This CDR3 has 14 amino acids. The CDR3 is CASRNPGGTDTQYF. The CDR3 nucleotides are TGTGCCAGCAGAAACCCCGGGGGCACAGATACGCAGTATTTT.

The chain is built from TRBV28 and TRBJ2-1; the match to TRBD2 covers 11 bases. Germline CDR1 MDHEN, CDR2 SYDVKM. This CDR3 region has 15 residues. V was pared by 4 bases and J by 6 bases, with 5 bases of the junction left unmatched. CDR3 coding DNA: TGTGCCAGCAGTTCCGATAGCGGGAGGGCCAATGAGCAGTTCTTC. Translated, it gives CASSSDSGRANEQFF.

This clone has a single count. J is TRBJ2-7 and V is TRBV5-1; no clear D gene. The V gene's germline CDR1 is SGHRS and CDR2 YFSETQ. Trimming took 2 bases from V and 4 from J, leaving 10 bases between them. This CDR3 contains 13 residues. In nucleotides, the CDR3 is TGCGCCAGCAGCTTTGGGCAGGCATACGAGCAGTACTTC. Its translation is CASSFGQAYEQYF.

The CDR3 bases are TGTGCCACCAGTGATCCTAAGACAGGGGCCTACGAGCAGTACTTC. It is translated as CATSDPKTGAYEQYF. The chain carries TRBV24-1 and TRBJ2-7, with TRBD1 matching 8 bases. This CDR3 has 15 amino acids. CDR1 and CDR2 from the germline V gene are KGHDR and SFDVKD. V shed 3 bases and J 2 bases; nucleotides not matched to a gene: 5.

The chain recombines TRBV29-1 with TRBJ1-2; 7 positions match TRBD1. The germline gives CDR1 SQVTM, CDR2 ANQGSEA. J gave up 7 bases and V 5 bases, and 10 bases lay outside the gene matches. This CDR3 has 13 residues. The CDR3 sequence: CSVLITGAGGYTF. For the CDR3, the DNA is TGCAGCGTTCTGATTACAGGGGCTGGTGGCTACACCTTC. Filled out from reference TRBV29-1 and TRBJ1-2, the complete variable domain reads SAVISQKPSRDICQRGTSLTIQCQVDSQVTMMFWYRQQPGQSLTLIATANQGSEATYESGFVIDKFPISRPNLTFSTLTVSNMSPEDSSIYLCSVLITGAGGYTFGSGTRLTVV.

This chain links TRBV28 with TRBJ1-2; TRBD1 is a possible D gene (5 bases). The CDR3 consists of 15 residues. Germline loops: CDR1 MDHEN, CDR2 SYDVKM. V lost 4 bases, J lost 2 bases, and 14 bases lay in between. CDR3 protein: CASSYPVGQNYGYTF. Here the CDR3 DNA reads TGTGCCAGCAGTTATCCCGTCGGACAAAACTATGGCTACACCTTC.

The chain has TRBV10-3 and TRBJ1-2; perhaps TRBD1 as D (5 bases). Germline-derived CDR1 and CDR2 are ENHRY and SYGVKD. The CDR3 runs 14 residues. The V end was cut by 6 bases, the J end by 4 bases, with 15 bases between. CDR3 protein: CAIRGTTEGYGYTF. DNA for the CDR3: TGTGCCATCAGGGGGACGACGGAGGGCTATGGCTACACCTTC.

J is TRBJ2-1 and V is TRBV6-1, with TRBD1 identical over 7 bases. Germline CDR1 reads MNHNS; CDR2 reads SASEGT. There are 15 residues in the CDR3. The J segment lost 7 bases and the V segment lost 1 base, leaving 7 bases of the junction unmatched. CDR3 amino acids: CASSEGQGEYNEQFF. The DNA for the CDR3 is TGTGCCAGCAGTGAAGGGCAGGGGGAGTATAATGAGCAGTTCTTC.

The chain carries TRBV6-5 and TRBJ2-1; the match to TRBD2 covers 8 bases. In germline, CDR1 is MNHEY, CDR2 SVGAGI. Trimming took 7 bases from V and 13 from J; bases not matched to a gene: 12. CDR3 length: 13 residues. The CDR3, as DNA: TGTGCCAGCACCTCCACGGGGGGGCTGAATCAGTTCTTC. Its translation: CASTSTGGLNQFF.

The rearrangement links TRBV10-1 to TRBJ2-7; a possible D gene is TRBD1 (6 bases). Trimming removed 3 bases at V and 3 bases at J, with 12 bases between. Germline CDR1 and CDR2: WNHNN and SYGVQD (reference sequence). The CDR3 length is 14 residues. The CDR3 DNA reads as TGCGCCAGCAGTGATAAGGGACACAACTACGAGCAGTACTTC. Protein: CASSDKGHNYEQYF.

V is TRBV5-1 and J is TRBJ2-1; 9 bases map to TRBD1. Losses at the gene ends were 0 bases for V and 6 bases for J; bases not matched to a gene: 4. The germline gives CDR1 SGHRS, CDR2 YFSETQ. The CDR3 runs 15 residues. The CDR3 coding sequence is TGCGCCAGCAGCTTGGGTGGGACAGGGCTCAATGAGCAGTTCTTC. It specifies CASSLGGTGLNEQFF. Supplemented by reference TRBV5-1 and TRBJ2-1, the full variable domain reads KAGVTQTPRYLIKTRGQQVTLSCSPISGHRSVSWYQQTPGQGLQFLFEYFSETQRNKGNFPGRFSGRQFSNSRSEMNVSTLELGDSALYLCASSLGGTGLNEQFFGPGTRLTVL.

This chain joins TRBV30 and TRBJ1-1; D call uncertain. The CDR3 totals 14 residues. Trimming removed 4 bases at V and 1 base at J, with 13 bases between. The germline V gene encodes CDR1 GTSNPN and CDR2 SVGIG (reference sequence). The CDR3 region has the DNA TGTGCCTGGACCAAAATCGGTCAGAACACTGAAGCTTTCTTT. Amino acid sequence: CAWTKIGQNTEAFF.

The rearrangement joins TRBV4-1 to TRBJ2-1; the D gene is possibly TRBD1 (6 bases). CDR1 is MGHRA, CDR2 YSYEKL, per germline. V was clipped by 4 bases and J by 9 bases, with 13 bases between them. The CDR3 totals 13 residues. The CDR3 is CASSRLIGGEQFF. Written as DNA, the CDR3 is TGCGCCAGCAGCCGATTAATAGGGGGTGAGCAGTTCTTC.

This clone has only one observation. The chain joins TRBV5-1 to TRBJ2-5; D unclear. The germline V gene encodes CDR1 SGHRS and CDR2 YFSETQ. Trimming left V 0 bases short and J 5 bases short, with 8 bases between. CDR3 length equals 13 residues. The CDR3 loop is CASSLGSGETQYF. CDR3 bases: TGCGCCAGCAGCTTGGGGTCCGGGGAGACCCAGTACTTC.